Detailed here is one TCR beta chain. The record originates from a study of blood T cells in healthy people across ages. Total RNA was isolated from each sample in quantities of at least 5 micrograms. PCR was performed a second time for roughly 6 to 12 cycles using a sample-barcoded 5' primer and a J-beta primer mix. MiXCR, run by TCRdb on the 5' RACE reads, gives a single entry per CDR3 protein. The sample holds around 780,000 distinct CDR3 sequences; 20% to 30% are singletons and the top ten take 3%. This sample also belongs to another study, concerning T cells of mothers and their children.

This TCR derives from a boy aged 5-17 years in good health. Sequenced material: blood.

The CDR3 is CASSSAGEAYEQYF. The CDR3 bases are TGTGCCAGCAGCTCGGCAGGGGAAGCCTACGAGCAGTACTTC. The V and J genes are TRBV7-9 and TRBJ2-7, with D perhaps TRBD1 (6 bases). CDR3 size: 14 residues. Per germline, CDR1 SEHNR and CDR2 FQNEAQ (reference sequence). V was trimmed by 4 bases and J by 2 bases, leaving 12 bases between them.